This T cell receptor (beta chain) was captured by sequencing in a study of molecular identifiers for immune sequencing clone quantification (dated by TCRdb to the late 2010s). With regard to the full study: For a replicate experiment, RNA from around 20,000 or 100,000 naive CD8 T cells was divided into five aliquots, and four of the five aliquots were sequenced. The study was a methods study using CD8 T cells to benchmark molecular-identifier clustering-based TCR repertoire sequencing (MIDCIRS) and TCR RNA copy counting.

There are a few counts of this clonotype. The target of this receptor is not known. No much larger clone is present one base from it, and per-base qualities are unavailable. Libraries of naive CD8 T cells were built from anywhere between about 19,000 and 1,100,000 sorted cells, with 10%, 30% or 50% of the purified RNA used. On a BD FACSAria II, naive CD8 T cells were FACS-sorted as CD8+CD4-CCR7+CD45RA+ and collected into RLT Plus buffer. To test detection sensitivity, Jurkat RNA equivalent to nine to ten TCR copies was spiked into samples of about 19,000-1,000,000 naive CD8 T cells. CD8 T cells were enriched using RosetteSep CD8+ T Cell Enrichment Cocktail and Ficoll-Paque, and the enriched cells then underwent ACK red cell lysis. Study-wide findings and limitations: Clones above 20 RNA copies held over 99% of molecules in CMV-specific effector cells but under 1% in naive cells. Modeling indicated 2.5 to 3 TCR RNA copies recovered per cell, compared with 9.5 to 10 by digital PCR, which implies a capture efficiency of about 27%. Highly expanded clone sizes could be underestimated if identical TCR molecules share a barcode. Spiked-in Jurkat TCR RNA equal to a single cell's worth was reported to be detectable even within one million naive CD8 T cells. The naive libraries included spiked-in Jurkat TCR RNA (over nine copies' worth), and this RNA is not part of the donor repertoire. When barcode sub-clustering was omitted, TCR diversity was inflated by chimeric consensus sequences, with chimeras reaching as high as 47%.

Trimming at the junction amounts to 5 bases on V and 4 bases on J, and the germline ends lie 15 bases apart. Spanning cysteine to phenylalanine, the CDR3 consists of 14 amino acids. Only the CDR3 portion is preserved as DNA: 42 bases, with reading frame beginning at the first base. CDR1 is given as SGDLS and CDR2 as YYNGEE, both from the germline V gene. The library was obtained by PCR. Sequenced using an Illumina HiSeq 4000. Bulk TCR libraries were prepared as previously described, using TCR primers listed in Table S5. Purification of total RNA was performed with the Qiagen AllPrep DNA/RNA kit. Before any analysis, reads coming from multiple sequencing runs of the same library were combined into one pool. The original methods were these. Reads were retained only if an exact TCR constant sequence was present, and the retained reads were trimmed to 150 nt and grouped according to their 12-nt molecular barcodes. Within each barcode group, reads were sub-clustered at a 15% Levenshtein threshold, and quality-weighted consensus sequences were built per RNA molecule. Non-functional sequences were discarded, and so were lower-count sequences lying one edit away from another sequence. Based on fitting two negative binomial distributions, any barcode sub-cluster with under 20% of the maximum read count was discarded. Using fastp trimming at Q25 and MiXCR clonotype assembly, TCRdb reanalyzed the public sequencing data and kept in-frame beta chains. Every entry covers one CDR3 protein and lists the most common genes and DNA from its rows. The V and J calls and clone size come from TCRdb's table, not from the authors' own analysis. Across this sample there are more than 450,000 distinct CDR3 sequences, with about 21% seen only once. About 0.84% of the sample belongs to the ten largest clones.

The rearranged segments are TRBV9 and TRBJ2-5, with TRBD1 perhaps the D gene, on 5 matching bases. The source material was naive CD8+ T cells from blood, with Jurkat cell RNA spiked in. The cell subset or site tag for this specimen amounts to: FACS-sorted CD8+CD4-CCR7+CD45RA+ naive T cells. The origin of this receptor is a human donor in good health. Some libraries in this study had Jurkat cell RNA spiked in. The CDR3 sequence is CASRTVGLTETQYF. At the DNA level, the sequence is TGTGCCAGCAGGACGGTGGGGCTGACAGAGACCCAGTACTTC.